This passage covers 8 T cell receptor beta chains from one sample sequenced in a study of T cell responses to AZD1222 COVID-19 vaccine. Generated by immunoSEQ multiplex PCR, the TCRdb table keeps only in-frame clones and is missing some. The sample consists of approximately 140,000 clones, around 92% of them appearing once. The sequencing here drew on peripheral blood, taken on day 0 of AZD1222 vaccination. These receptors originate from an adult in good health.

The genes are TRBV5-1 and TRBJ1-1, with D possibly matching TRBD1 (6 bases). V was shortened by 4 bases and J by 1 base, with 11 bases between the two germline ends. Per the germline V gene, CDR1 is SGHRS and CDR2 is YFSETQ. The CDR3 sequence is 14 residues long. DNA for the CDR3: TGCGCCAGCAGCCCGGGACATCGGAACACTGAAGCTTTCTTT. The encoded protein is CASSPGHRNTEAFF.

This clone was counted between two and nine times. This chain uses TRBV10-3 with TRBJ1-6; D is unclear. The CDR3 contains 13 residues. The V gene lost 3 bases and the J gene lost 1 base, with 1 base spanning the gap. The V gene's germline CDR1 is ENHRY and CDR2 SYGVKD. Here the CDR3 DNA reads TGTGCCATCAGTGATTCCTATAATTCACCCCTCCACTTT. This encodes CAISDSYNSPLHF.

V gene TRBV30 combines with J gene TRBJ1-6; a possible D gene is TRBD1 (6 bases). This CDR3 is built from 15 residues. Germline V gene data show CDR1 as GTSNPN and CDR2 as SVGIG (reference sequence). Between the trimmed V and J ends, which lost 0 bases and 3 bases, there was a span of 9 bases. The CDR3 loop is CAWSVRGGYNSPLHF. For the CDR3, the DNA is TGTGCCTGGAGTGTACGAGGGGGCTATAATTCACCCCTCCACTTT.

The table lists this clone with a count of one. The CDR3 DNA follows: TGTGCCAGCAGCCTCGGGACCGAAGCTTTCTTT. Protein sequence: CASSLGTEAFF. The rearrangement joins TRBV7-9 to TRBJ1-1; tentatively, D is TRBD1 (5 bases). The CDR3 spans 11 residues. V lost 5 bases and J 8 bases, leaving 9 bases between the germline ends. CDR1 and CDR2 (germline): SEHNR, FQNEAQ (reference sequence).

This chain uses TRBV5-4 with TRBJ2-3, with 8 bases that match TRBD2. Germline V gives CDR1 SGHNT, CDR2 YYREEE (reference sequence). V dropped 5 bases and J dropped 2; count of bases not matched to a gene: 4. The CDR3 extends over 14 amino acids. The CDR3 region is CASRGLGDTDTQYF. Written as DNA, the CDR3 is TGTGCCAGCAGGGGACTAGGAGACACAGATACGCAGTATTTT.

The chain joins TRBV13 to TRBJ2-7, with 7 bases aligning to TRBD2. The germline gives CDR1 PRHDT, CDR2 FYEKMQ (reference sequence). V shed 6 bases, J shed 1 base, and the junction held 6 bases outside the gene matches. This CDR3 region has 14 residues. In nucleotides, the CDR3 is TGTGCCAGCAGTCTAGCGGATTGGTCCTACGAGCAGTACTTC. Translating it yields CASSLADWSYEQYF.

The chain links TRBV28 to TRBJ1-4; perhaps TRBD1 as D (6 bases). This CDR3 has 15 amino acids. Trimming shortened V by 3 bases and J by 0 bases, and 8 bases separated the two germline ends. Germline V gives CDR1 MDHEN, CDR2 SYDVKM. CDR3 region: CASSLRTATNEKLFF. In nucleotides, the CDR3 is TGTGCCAGCAGTTTGAGGACAGCAACTAATGAAAAACTGTTTTTT.

For the CDR3, the DNA is TGTGCCAGCAGCCGGGCGGGGGCGAGCTCCTACAATGAGCAGTTCTTC. Protein sequence: CASSRAGASSYNEQFF. The rearrangement links TRBV11-3 to TRBJ2-1; TRBD2 might be the D (7 bases). The length of the CDR3 is 16 residues. The germline V and J ends were trimmed by 5 bases and 0 bases, with 14 bases remaining between them. CDR1 and CDR2 from the germline V gene are SGHNT and YENEEA.